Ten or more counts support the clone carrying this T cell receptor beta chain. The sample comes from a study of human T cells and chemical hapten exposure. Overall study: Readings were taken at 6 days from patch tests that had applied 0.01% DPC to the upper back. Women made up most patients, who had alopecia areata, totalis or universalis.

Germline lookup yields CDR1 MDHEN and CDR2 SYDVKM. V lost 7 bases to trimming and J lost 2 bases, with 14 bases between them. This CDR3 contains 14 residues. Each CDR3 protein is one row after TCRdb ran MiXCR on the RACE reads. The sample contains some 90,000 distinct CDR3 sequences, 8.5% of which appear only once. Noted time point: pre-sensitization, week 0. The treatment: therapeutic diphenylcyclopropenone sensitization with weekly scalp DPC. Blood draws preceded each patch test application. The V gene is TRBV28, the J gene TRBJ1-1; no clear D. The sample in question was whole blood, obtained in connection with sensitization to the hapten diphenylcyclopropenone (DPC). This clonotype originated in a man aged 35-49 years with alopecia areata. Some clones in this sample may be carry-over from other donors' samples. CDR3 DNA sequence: TGTGCCAGCATCCTCCATGGGAAAAACACTGAAGCTTTCTTT. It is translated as CASILHGKNTEAFF.